Detailed here is one T cell receptor (beta chain). Antigen: not known. In the PCR, 60 Vbeta and 13 Jbeta primers were used. Sequencing was performed with immunoSEQ multiplex PCR; in TCRdb, only in-frame clones are kept and a portion is missing. The sample holds around 200,000 clones, 77% seen once. V lost 4 bases, J lost 4 bases, and 14 bases lay in between. CDR1 and CDR2 from the germline V gene are SGHRS and YFSETQ. The CDR3 contains 14 residues. This record comes from a study of cytomegalovirus exposure and HLA in healthy donors. Overall study context: Out of 350 to 400 genotyped donors, about 80% belonged to the Caucasian-associated ancestry cluster.

Broader study findings: As confirmed in vitro, a few CMV-associated chains were specific for CMV antigens. HLA restriction was apparent for most CMV-associated TCR beta chains in a later analysis.

This sequence originates from an older woman in good health and CMV-seropositive. The chain combines TRBV5-1 with TRBJ1-1; D call uncertain. Sequencing input: PBMCs. In DNA form, the CDR3 reads TGCGCCAGCAGCCCGACCCAGGAGGGCACTGAAGCTTTCTTT. The encoded protein is CASSPTQEGTEAFF.